The clone carrying this T cell receptor (beta chain) has just a few counts. Germline V lookup: CDR1 SGHVS, CDR2 FQNEAQ. The CDR3 contains 20 residues. V was pared by 3 bases and J by 0 bases, with 13 bases of the junction left unmatched. The source of the sample is a study of regulatory T cells in long-lasting Graves disease. Indicated time point: newly diagnosed GD, antithyroid drugs for less than 3 months. From PBMCs, RNA was extracted and then used to make the TCR library. In building TCR beta libraries, iRepertoire HTBI primers were used together with Arm-PCR of CDR3 regions. TCRdb re-called the multiplex PCR reads through MiXCR, storing one row per CDR3 protein. The sample includes 400,000 to 450,000 distinct CDR3 sequences, around 14% of them seen just once. The data also belong to a second study, concerning T cells in Graves' hyperthyroidism and ophthalmopathy.

This chain connects TRBV7-8 to TRBJ2-1; 11 nucleotides agree with TRBD2. This sequence was found in a woman in her thirties with Graves disease. The specimen comprised peripheral blood mononuclear cells (PBMCs), sampled at new diagnosis, from a patient treated with antithyroid drugs. The CDR3, as DNA: TGTGCCAGCAGCTTGTCAACCGGGACTAGCGGCTCCAGCTCCTACAATGAGCAGTTCTTC. It encodes CASSLSTGTSGSSSYNEQFF.